What follows describes a single T cell receptor beta chain. Its antigen is unidentified. The CDR3 runs to 15 residues. The germline CDR1 and CDR2 sequences are MNHEY and SMNVEV (reference sequence). This sample is drawn from a study of cytomegalovirus exposure and HLA in healthy donors. In the study overall: Ancestry clustering placed 70% to 90% of a few hundred genotyped donors in the Caucasian-associated cluster.

Points from the study as a whole: In a later analysis, HLA-associated TCR beta chains were more clonally expanded than equally common others.

In the PCR, 60 Vbeta and 13 Jbeta primers were used. Method: immunoSEQ multiplex PCR; TCRdb's copy keeps in-frame clones and lacks some. The table records some 190,000 clones, roughly 90% of them present only once. Material for sequencing was PBMCs. The receptor was derived from a boy under 10 years old in good health and CMV-seronegative. The genes are TRBV27 and TRBJ2-5; 7 nucleotides line up with TRBD1. The J call may not be correct, given that the DNA end is closer to TRBJ2-7. For the CDR3, the DNA is TGTGCCAGCAGTTTATCATGGGGACAGAGTTACGAGCAGTACTTC. Its protein product is CASSLSWGQSYEQYF.